Following are 23 T cell receptor beta chains from one sample sequenced in a study of blood T cell repertoires in COVID-19. Only in-frame clones appear in the TCRdb table, and some are missing; sequencing was by immunoSEQ multiplex PCR. The sample records about 120,000 clones, approximately 89% being singletons. Input material: peripheral blood. Receptors originate from a woman between 65 and 79 years old with COVID-19, enrolled during active disease.

This clone was recorded only once. The V gene is TRBV5-5, the J gene TRBJ1-1, with D possibly being TRBD1 (5 bases). Germline V gene sequence: CDR1 SGHKS, CDR2 YYEKEE (reference sequence). V gave up 1 base and J gave up 4 bases, with 11 bases separating them. This CDR3 contains 14 residues. The CDR3 here is CASSLWLGGTEAFF. Here the CDR3 DNA reads TGTGCCAGCAGCTTGTGGTTGGGGGGCACTGAAGCTTTCTTT.

The chain employs TRBV18 and TRBJ1-2, with 10 bases that match TRBD1. From germline, CDR1 is KGHSH and CDR2 LQKENI. The CDR3 has 16 amino acids. J gave up 7 bases and V 2 bases, and 10 bases lay outside the gene matches. CDR3 loop: CASSPSGQGIQGGYTF. In DNA, the CDR3 is TGTGCCAGCTCACCATCGGGACAGGGGATTCAAGGTGGCTACACCTTC.

This clone appeared a few times. The genes are TRBV2 and TRBJ2-2, with 9 nucleotides matching TRBD2. Trimming cost V 4 bases and J 4 bases; bases outside gene matches: 16. CDR1 is SNHLY and CDR2 is FYNNEI in the germline V gene. The CDR3 has 19 amino acids. This CDR3 is CASSVTLAGNDRGTGELFF. The DNA of the CDR3 is TGTGCCAGCAGTGTAACCCTAGCGGGGAACGATAGGGGCACCGGGGAGCTGTTTTTT. Looking up the rest from reference TRBV2 and TRBJ2-2 gives the full variable domain: EPEVTQTPSHQVTQMGQEVILRCVPISNHLYFYWYRQILGQKVEFLVSFYNNEISEKSEIFDDQFSVERPDGSNFTLKIRSTKLEDSAMYFCASSVTLAGNDRGTGELFFGEGSRLTVL.

V is TRBV5-1 and J is TRBJ1-1, with a possible D match to TRBD1 (6 bases). Trimming removed 2 bases at V and 1 base at J, with 9 bases between. The CDR3 runs to 14 residues. Germline values: CDR1 SGHRS, CDR2 YFSETQ. This CDR3 is CASSLQQGNTEAFF. The CDR3 DNA reads as TGCGCCAGCAGCTTACAACAGGGGAACACTGAAGCTTTCTTT.

This clone was detected once. The rearrangement uses TRBV2 and TRBJ2-3; D may be TRBD1 (6 bases). CDR1 and CDR2 (germline): SNHLY, FYNNEI. Deletions cut 6 bases from V and 2 bases from J, with 15 bases between. The CDR3 spans 15 residues. The CDR3 DNA sequence: TGTGCCAGCAGCCTGGACAGACGGTACACAGATACGCAGTATTTT. This translates into CASSLDRRYTDTQYF.

This clone has only one observation. This chain connects TRBV5-8 to TRBJ1-6, with D uncertain. From germline, CDR1 is SGHTS and CDR2 YDEGEE. Trimming removed 2 bases from V and 5 bases from J, with 8 bases in between. This CDR3 is built from 14 residues. The chain's CDR3 is CASSFTDHNSPLHF. In nucleotides, the CDR3 is TGTGCCAGCAGCTTTACAGATCATAATTCACCCCTCCACTTT.

The chain joins TRBV5-1 to TRBJ1-1, with unresolved D. Looked up from germline, CDR1 is SGHRS and CDR2 is YFSETQ. V was pared by 1 base and J by 4 bases, with 11 bases between. CDR3 length: 14 amino acids. The chain's CDR3 is CASSLFDLSTEAFF. The CDR3 nucleotides are TGCGCCAGCAGCTTGTTCGACTTAAGCACTGAAGCTTTCTTT.

V gene TRBV7-8 combines with J gene TRBJ1-2, with TRBD1 matching over 7 bases. The CDR3 is made up of 19 amino acids. CDR1 SGHVS and CDR2 FQNEAQ come from the germline V gene. V dropped 1 base and J dropped 7; count of bases not matched to a gene: 21. CDR3 nucleotides: TGTGCCAGCAGCTTAGACGTCCCCCTAACAGGGGCCCCTGCTCCTGGCTACACCTTC. This gives the protein CASSLDVPLTGAPAPGYTF.

This clone was seen once. This rearrangement joins TRBV27 to TRBJ1-6; the match to TRBD1 covers 7 bases. V was pared by 7 bases and J by 7 bases, with 4 bases of the junction left unmatched. The CDR3 sequence is 13 residues long. Germline CDR1 reads MNHEY; CDR2 reads SMNVEV (reference sequence). This CDR3 is CASTAGGNSPLHF. The CDR3 DNA reads TGTGCCAGCACGGCAGGGGGGAATTCACCCCTCCACTTT.

This clone was seen a handful of times. The gene calls are TRBV18 and TRBJ2-7, with 8 bases fitting TRBD1. CDR1 is KGHSH and CDR2 is LQKENI in the germline V gene. Germline trimming cut 5 bases from V and 2 bases from J; bases unmatched to any gene: 8. The CDR3 extends over 15 amino acids. CDR3 sequence: CASSVRQGLTYEQYF. In nucleotides, the CDR3 is TGTGCCAGCTCAGTCCGACAGGGGTTAACCTACGAGCAGTACTTC.

V and J are TRBV6-2 or TRBV6-3 and TRBJ1-6; 7 positions match TRBD1. The junction had 4 bases not matched to a gene; V was cut back by 5 bases and J by 6 bases. CDR1 and CDR2 (germline): MNHEY, SVGEGT. The CDR3 length is 14 residues. The CDR3, as DNA: TGTGCCAGCAGTATGGACAGGAGTAATTCACCCCTCCACTTT. Amino acid sequence: CASSMDRSNSPLHF.

The chain links TRBV15 to TRBJ2-1; 10 bases are shared with TRBD2. The CDR3 runs 15 residues. CDR1 LNHNV and CDR2 YYDKDF come from the germline V gene (reference sequence). V was pared by 5 bases and J by 10 bases, with 11 bases of the junction left unmatched. The DNA of the CDR3 is TGTGCCACCAGCCTCAGGGCTAGCGGGGGTCCCGAGCAGTTCTTC. Residues: CATSLRASGGPEQFF.

This chain joins TRBV10-3 and TRBJ1-6; 8 bases line up with TRBD1. Germline CDR1 reads ENHRY; CDR2 reads SYGVKD. This CDR3 comprises 14 residues. Trimming at V came to 2 bases and at J to 8 bases, leaving 2 bases not matched to a gene. CDR3 nucleotides: TGTGCCATCAGTGAGACAGGGGGGGATTCACCCCTCCACTTT. Translation: CAISETGGDSPLHF.

CDR3 in DNA: TGTGCCAGCAGTGAACTGAGGACAGGGAATGAAAAACTGTTTTTT. Translating it yields CASSELRTGNEKLFF. This chain joins TRBV2 and TRBJ1-4; 8 positions agree with TRBD1. The germline V gene encodes CDR1 SNHLY and CDR2 FYNNEI. This CDR3 comprises 15 residues. Trimming at V came to 2 bases and at J to 5 bases, leaving 4 bases not matched to a gene.

This clone was picked up one time. J is TRBJ1-1 and V is TRBV20-1, with D uncertain. CDR3 size: 14 residues. CDR1 and CDR2 from the germline V gene are DFQATT and SNEGSKA (reference sequence). The ends were cut back, 3 bases at V and 6 bases at J, with 17 bases in the middle. CDR3 DNA sequence: TGCAGTGCTAGTTTTACTAGGGCTGAATCTGAAGCTTTCTTT. Encoded protein: CSASFTRAESEAFF.

The V and J genes are TRBV7-3 and TRBJ2-3; 9 nucleotides line up with TRBD1. Germline loops: CDR1 SGHTA, CDR2 FQGTGA. V dropped 3 bases and J dropped 3; count of bases not matched to a gene: 1. The CDR3 spans 14 residues. The CDR3 DNA sequence: TGTGCCAGCAGCTTGACAGGGGGGACAGATACGCAGTATTTT. This codes for CASSLTGGTDTQYF.

This rearrangement joins TRBV5-6 to TRBJ1-4; 7 nucleotides line up with TRBD1. The V gene end was trimmed by 2 bases and the J gene end by 4 bases; junction bases not matched to a gene: 8. The CDR3 sequence is 16 residues long. Germline assignment: CDR1 SGHDT and CDR2 YYEEEE. The CDR3 DNA reads TGTGCCAGCAGCTTAACGTCGACAGGGCATAATGAAAAACTGTTTTTT. This codes for CASSLTSTGHNEKLFF.

The rearrangement uses TRBV23-1 and TRBJ1-1; 9 nucleotides agree with TRBD1. TRBV23-1 is labeled an ORF, and its function is uncertain. V dropped 3 bases and J dropped 3; count of bases not matched to a gene: 5. The CDR3 spans 15 residues. This CDR3 reads CASSQPGQGDTEAFF. Here the CDR3 DNA reads TGCGCCAGCAGTCAGCCGGGACAGGGAGACACTGAAGCTTTCTTT.

CDR3 sequence: CASSFSGVGLYNEQFF. In nucleotides, the CDR3 is TGTGCCAGCAGCTTTAGCGGGGTGGGCTTATACAATGAGCAGTTCTTC. This chain links TRBV11-3 with TRBJ2-1; TRBD2 aligns across 8 bases. The CDR3 loop spans 16 amino acids. CDR1 and CDR2 (germline): SGHNT, YENEEA. J was trimmed by 4 bases and V by 3 bases; bases with no gene match: 8.

The chain couples TRBV4-2 to TRBJ1-2; maybe TRBD1 (6 bases). Trimming took off 1 base at V and 8 bases at J, with 14 bases between the two ends. Germline V gives CDR1 LGHNA, CDR2 YNFKEQ. The CDR3 runs 14 residues. The CDR3 nucleotides are TGTGCCAGCAGCCAAGGGGGGCAGGGCGGCGGCTACACCTTC. Encoded protein: CASSQGGQGGGYTF.

The rearrangement joins TRBV15 to TRBJ2-3, with TRBD1 identical over 9 bases. V lost 3 bases to trimming and J lost 5 bases; unmatched junction nucleotides: 12. The CDR3 has 17 amino acids. Per the germline V gene, CDR1 is LNHNV and CDR2 is YYDKDF (reference sequence). The CDR3 DNA is TGTGCCACCAGCAGGAGGGGGGGACAGGGAGGAGGAGATACGCAGTATTTT. Translated, it gives CATSRRGGQGGGDTQYF.

The V and J genes are TRBV3-1 (or the pseudogene TRBV3-2) and TRBJ1-3; D remains unclear. The CDR3 consists of 15 residues. Germline CDR1 is LGHDT and CDR2 is YNNKEL (reference sequence). Trimming stripped 4 bases from V and 0 bases from J, with 10 bases between. The CDR3 loop is CASSPTTVSGNTIYF. DNA for the CDR3: TGTGCCAGCAGCCCCACCACGGTCTCTGGAAACACCATATATTTT.

The chain is built from TRBV29-1 and TRBJ1-4; D is possibly TRBD1 (5 bases). Per the germline V gene, CDR1 is SQVTM and CDR2 is ANQGSEA. This CDR3 contains 15 residues. Trimming stripped 4 bases from V and 7 bases from J, with 19 bases between. The CDR3: CSVGQRGRLGEKLFF. The CDR3, as DNA: TGCAGCGTTGGACAAAGGGGTAGACTGGGTGAAAAACTGTTTTTT. Combining the CDR3 with reference TRBV29-1 and TRBJ1-4 gives the whole variable domain SAVISQKPSRDICQRGTSLTIQCQVDSQVTMMFWYRQQPGQSLTLIATANQGSEATYESGFVIDKFPISRPNLTFSTLTVSNMSPEDSSIYLCSVGQRGRLGEKLFFGSGTQLSVL.